The T cell receptor beta chain under discussion was sequenced for a study of shared T cell receptors in the human thymus. Clones were read by immunoSEQ multiplex PCR, and TCRdb kept only the in-frame ones, dropping some. The sample shows hundreds of thousands of clones, about 87% of them seen only once. The CDR3 runs to 17 residues. The trim removed 1 base at V and 0 bases at J, leaving 5 bases unmatched. The germline V gene has CDR1 LGHNA and CDR2 YSLEER. This clone is a singleton in its sample. The same specimen was also included in a second study, on human thymus T cells.

The genes are TRBV4-3 and TRBJ2-1; 8 nucleotides line up with TRBD2. This TCR was sampled from a boy under two years old with a congenital heart defect. Sample: thymocytes. CDR3 in amino acids: CASSQVRGGSSYNEQFF. The CDR3 bases are TGCGCCAGCAGCCAAGTCCGGGGGGGGAGCTCCTACAATGAGCAGTTCTTC.